A single T cell receptor beta chain is shown here with its context. Its specificity is unknown. The PBMCs had their origin in roughly 9.4 ml of fresh peripheral blood. The data were taken from a study of Graves' ophthalmopathy and Graves' hyperthyroidism. General study results and limits: With just over 70% sensitivity and around 79% specificity, the model predicted ophthalmopathy progression.

RNA transcripts yielded amplified TCR beta CDR3 regions. First-round RT-PCR with HTBI primers preceded a second-round multiplex PCR. TCRdb processed the multiplex PCR reads anew with MiXCR; each CDR3 protein has one entry. The sample has around 600,000 distinct CDR3 sequences, 35% to 50% seen once. CDR3 length: 14 residues. Germline trimming cut 11 bases from V and 3 bases from J; bases unmatched to any gene: 9. Germline V gene data show CDR1 as ENHRY and CDR2 as SYGVKD. V and J are TRBV10-3 and TRBJ1-5, with 8 bases fitting TRBD1. The sequence was collected from an adult man with Graves' ophthalmopathy. Source material: peripheral blood. This CDR3 is CAAEGQANNQPQHF. As DNA, the CDR3 is TGTGCCGCAGAGGGACAGGCGAACAATCAGCCCCAGCATTTT.